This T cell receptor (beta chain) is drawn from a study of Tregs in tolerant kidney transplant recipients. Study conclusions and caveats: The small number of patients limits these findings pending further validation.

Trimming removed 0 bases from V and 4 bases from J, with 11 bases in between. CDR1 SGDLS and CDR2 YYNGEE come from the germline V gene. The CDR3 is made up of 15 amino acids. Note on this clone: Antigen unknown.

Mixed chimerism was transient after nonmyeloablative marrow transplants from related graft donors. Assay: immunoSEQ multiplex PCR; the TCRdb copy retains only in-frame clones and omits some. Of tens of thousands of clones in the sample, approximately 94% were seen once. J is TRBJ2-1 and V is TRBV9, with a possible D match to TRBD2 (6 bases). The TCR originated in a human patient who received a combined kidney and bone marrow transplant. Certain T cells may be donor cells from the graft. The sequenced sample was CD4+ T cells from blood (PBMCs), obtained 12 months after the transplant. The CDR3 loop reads CASSVEGGTYNEQFF. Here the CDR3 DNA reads TGTGCCAGCAGCGTAGAAGGCGGGACTTACAATGAGCAGTTCTTC.